This T cell receptor beta chain was captured in a study of blood T cell repertoires in COVID-19. Germline V CDR1 and CDR2: LNHDA, SQIVND (reference sequence). This CDR3 spans 16 amino acids. V was shortened by 5 bases and J by 0 bases, with 13 bases between the two germline ends. Clones were read by immunoSEQ multiplex PCR, and TCRdb kept only the in-frame ones, dropping some. The data hold some 350,000 clones, with around 83% observed a single time. What was sequenced was peripheral blood. This sequence joins TRBV19 and TRBJ1-4, with TRBD1 as a possible D gene (5 bases). The clonotype comes from a man aged 30 to 39 with active or convalescent COVID-19. The CDR3 protein is CASSGAHLATNEKLFF. The CDR3 bases are TGTGCCAGTAGTGGGGCCCATCTTGCAACTAATGAAAAACTGTTTTTT.